The source of this TCR beta chain is a study of a mutant IDH1 vaccine in newly diagnosed glioma. For the study at large: Across weeks 1, 3, 5, 7, 11, 15, 19 and 23, patients received a vaccination each time, eight in all. Treated patients comprised 62.5% males and 37.5% females, mean age roughly 37 years. Vaccine administration was initiated 4-6 weeks following radiotherapy alone, or with temozolomide cycles. The earlier regimen, radiotherapy, temozolomide, or both, was most often both.

This clone was counted a few times. Its antigen remains unknown. The CDR3 runs to 17 residues. TCRdb keeps only in-frame clones here, not all; method: immunoSEQ multiplex PCR. The sample has roughly 39,000 clones, 80% to 90% seen once. Sample time point: week 5, during vaccination. The study gave 300 ug of mutant IDH1 20-mer peptide per vaccine dose, with topical imiquimod. The origin of this receptor is a man between 35 and 55 years old with glioma. The V and J genes are TRBV12-2 and TRBJ1-3. TRBV12-2 is marked as a pseudogene. The sequencing used PBMCs, collected from a glioma patient whose treatment included an IDH1 peptide vaccine. DNA of the CDR3: TGTGCAAGTCGCTTAGCGCGGGACTGTTTCTCTGGAAACACCATATATTTT. Amino acids: CASRLARDCFSGNTIYF.